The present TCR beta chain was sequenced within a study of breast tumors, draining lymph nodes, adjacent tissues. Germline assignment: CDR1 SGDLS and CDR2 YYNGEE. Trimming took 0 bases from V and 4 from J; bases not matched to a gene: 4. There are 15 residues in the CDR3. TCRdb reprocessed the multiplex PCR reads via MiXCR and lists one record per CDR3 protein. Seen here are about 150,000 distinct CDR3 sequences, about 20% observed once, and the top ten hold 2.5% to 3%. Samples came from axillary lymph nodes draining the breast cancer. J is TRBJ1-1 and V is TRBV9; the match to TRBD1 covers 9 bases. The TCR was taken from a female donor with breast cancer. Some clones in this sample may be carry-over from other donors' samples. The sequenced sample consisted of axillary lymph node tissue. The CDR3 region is CASSVGGQGPTEAFF. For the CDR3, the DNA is TGTGCCAGCAGCGTAGGGGGACAGGGACCCACTGAAGCTTTCTTT.